The 19 T cell receptor beta chains below were found in one sample sequenced in a study of blood T cell repertoires in COVID-19. Assay used: immunoSEQ multiplex PCR; TCRdb lists only in-frame clones, some missing. This sample yields approximately 280,000 clones, of which roughly 87% are seen a single time; 6% to 7% belongs to the top ten. The sequenced sample consisted of PBMCs or T cells enriched from blood (not recorded which). The receptors originated from a middle-aged woman who had recovered from COVID-19.

The gene calls are TRBV7-2 and TRBJ2-1, with D possibly TRBD2 on 5 matching bases. Deletions cut 5 bases from V and 6 bases from J, with 11 bases between. The V gene's germline CDR1 is SGHTA and CDR2 FQGNSA. This CDR3 region has 13 residues. CDR3 loop: CASSPFRGNEQFF. The CDR3 DNA reads TGTGCCAGCAGCCCATTTCGGGGCAATGAGCAGTTCTTC.

This clone was seen just once. The rearrangement uses TRBV7-2 and TRBJ2-2, with D unclear. Germline CDR1 and CDR2: SGHTA and FQGNSA. There are 15 residues in the CDR3. V was shortened by 1 base and J by 4 bases, with 10 bases between the two germline ends. CDR3 coding DNA: TGTGCCAGCAGCTTAGGACTTCCCGGCACCGGGGAGCTGTTTTTT. Its protein is CASSLGLPGTGELFF.

CDR3 nucleotides: TGTGCCAGCAGAGAAGTGGGAGGGGACAATGAGCAGTTCTTC. This translates into CASREVGGDNEQFF. This sequence joins TRBV3-1 (or the pseudogene TRBV3-2) and TRBJ2-1; TRBD2 matches at 7 bases. The CDR3 runs 14 residues. V dropped 6 bases and J dropped 5; count of bases not matched to a gene: 7. Looked up from germline, CDR1 is LGHDT and CDR2 is YNNKEL (reference sequence).

The V call is TRBV28, the J call TRBJ2-7; D is undetermined. The CDR3 consists of 13 residues. Germline V gene sequence: CDR1 MDHEN, CDR2 SYDVKM. V dropped 8 bases and J dropped 2 bases, with 13 bases sitting between them. The CDR3 region is CASRRPEAYEQYF. In nucleotides, the CDR3 is TGTGCCAGCCGACGGCCAGAGGCCTACGAGCAGTACTTC.

This chain connects TRBV21-1 to TRBJ2-5; TRBD2, the table's D call, lacks a check against the DNA. TRBV21-1 is given as a pseudogene. CDR3 length: 19 amino acids. The CDR3 region has the DNA TGTGCCAGCAGCAAAAGCAGTGGGAGGCGAGGGATGGTCGGAGAGACCCAGTACTTC. Its protein product is CASSKSSGRRGMVGETQYF.

The J gene is TRBJ1-3, the V gene TRBV28; TRBD1 might be the D (5 bases). Germline V CDR1 and CDR2: MDHEN, SYDVKM. This CDR3 contains 15 residues. The ends were cut back, 2 bases at V and 0 bases at J, with 8 bases in the middle. The CDR3 DNA sequence: TGTGCCAGCAGTTTAGGGGCAGACTCTGGAAACACCATATATTTT. It is translated as CASSLGADSGNTIYF.

The genes are TRBV28 and TRBJ2-2, with 12 bases lining up with TRBD2. V gave up 2 bases and J gave up 3 bases; unmatched junction bases: 4. CDR1 is MDHEN and CDR2 is SYDVKM in the germline V gene. This CDR3 has 17 amino acids. CDR3 DNA: TGTGCCAGCAGTTTAGGGCTAGCGGGAGGGGACACCGGGGAGCTGTTTTTT. Translated: CASSLGLAGGDTGELFF.

This clone occurred a few times. This chain connects TRBV28 to TRBJ2-3; D gene uncertain. Trimming shortened V by 4 bases and J by 8 bases, and 16 bases separated the two germline ends. Germline CDR1 reads MDHEN; CDR2 reads SYDVKM. This CDR3 region has 14 residues. The CDR3 region is CASSYQRGKTTQYF. For the CDR3, the DNA is TGTGCCAGCAGTTATCAACGCGGCAAAACTACGCAGTATTTT.

The rearrangement uses TRBV13 and TRBJ1-3; D perhaps matches TRBD1 (6 bases). This CDR3 has 18 residues. CDR1 and CDR2 (germline): PRHDT, FYEKMQ (reference sequence). The V gene lost 3 bases and the J gene lost 0 bases, with 18 bases spanning the gap. CDR3 loop: CASSFGRSGGGSGNTIYF. For the CDR3, the DNA is TGTGCCAGCAGCTTTGGCCGATCTGGGGGCGGCTCTGGAAACACCATATATTTT.

The chain carries TRBV2 and TRBJ1-5; D remains unclear. Trimming pared 2 bases from V and 4 bases from J, leaving 9 bases between. The CDR3 length is 14 residues. Germline V gene sequence: CDR1 SNHLY, CDR2 FYNNEI. The CDR3 region has the DNA TGTGCCAGCAGTGAATGGGCAGATAATCAGCCCCAGCATTTT. Translated: CASSEWADNQPQHF. Full variable domain (outside the CDR3, taken from reference TRBV2 and TRBJ1-5): EPEVTQTPSHQVTQMGQEVILRCVPISNHLYFYWYRQILGQKVEFLVSFYNNEISEKSEIFDDQFSVERPDGSNFTLKIRSTKLEDSAMYFCASSEWADNQPQHFGDGTRLSIL.

The rearrangement links TRBV27 to TRBJ2-7, with 8 bases fitting TRBD2. V lost 5 bases, J lost 3 bases, and 6 bases stayed unmatched. The CDR3 is 14 amino acids. The germline V gene encodes CDR1 MNHEY and CDR2 SMNVEV (reference sequence). CDR3 bases: TGTGCCAGCAGTCCCGGCGGGGGGCACTACGAGCAGTACTTC. Its protein product is CASSPGGGHYEQYF.

The V and J genes are TRBV18 and TRBJ1-6; D might be TRBD1 (5 bases). In germline, CDR1 is KGHSH, CDR2 LQKENI. Trimming left V 2 bases short and J 4 bases short, with 12 bases between. CDR3 length: 16 amino acids. CDR3 protein: CASSPDGGGYNSPLHF. The CDR3 DNA is TGTGCCAGCTCACCAGACGGGGGGGGTTATAATTCACCCCTCCACTTT.

This clone was observed a few times. This chain uses TRBV28 with TRBJ2-5; 7 bases fit TRBD1. V gave up 6 bases and J gave up 0 bases; unmatched junction bases: 7. Germline V gene data show CDR1 as MDHEN and CDR2 as SYDVKM. The length of the CDR3 is 15 residues. This CDR3 is CASSPGTAYQETQYF. The CDR3, as DNA: TGTGCCAGCAGCCCCGGGACAGCGTACCAAGAGACCCAGTACTTC.

For this clone: The sample contains more than one DNA sequence encoding this CDR3. This rearrangement joins TRBV7-3 to TRBJ2-1; the match to TRBD2 covers 8 bases. Germline loops: CDR1 SGHTA, CDR2 FQGTGA. The CDR3 consists of 15 residues. V lost 3 bases to trimming and J lost 7 bases; unmatched junction nucleotides: 8. In DNA, the CDR3 is TGTGCCAGCAGCTTCGGGAGCGGGAGTTATAATGAGCAGTTCTTC. Its protein is CASSFGSGSYNEQFF.

This clone is categorized as medium-sized (0.01 to 0.1%). This specimen includes other DNA sequences encoding the same CDR3. V usage is TRBV27 and J usage is TRBJ2-7; TRBD1 aligns across 9 bases. The CDR3 consists of 12 residues. CDR1 is MNHEY, CDR2 SMNVEV, per germline (reference sequence). V shed 9 bases and J 2 bases; nucleotides not matched to a gene: 2. The CDR3 spells CASRTGAYEQYF. Written as DNA, the CDR3 is TGTGCCAGTCGGACAGGGGCCTACGAGCAGTACTTC.

The chain carries TRBV19 and TRBJ2-2; D might be TRBD1 (6 bases). V lost 9 bases, J lost 1 base, and 12 bases lay in between. This CDR3 has 14 residues. Germline V gives CDR1 LNHDA, CDR2 SQIVND (reference sequence). The DNA for the CDR3 is TGTGCCAGCTATGACAGGATGAACACCGGGGAGCTGTTTTTT. Residues: CASYDRMNTGELFF.

The V call is TRBV27, the J call TRBJ1-5; tentative D call: TRBD1 (5 bases). The CDR3 loop spans 18 amino acids. Trimming removed 5 bases from V and 0 bases from J, with 20 bases in between. Germline V gene lookup returns CDR1 MNHEY and CDR2 SMNVEV (reference sequence). This CDR3 is CASSPGWAAGNSNQPQHF. CDR3 bases: TGTGCCAGCAGTCCAGGGTGGGCAGCAGGTAATAGCAATCAGCCCCAGCATTTT.

CDR3 nucleotides: TGTGCCACCAGTGATTTCGGGGGATCCGGGGAGCTGTTTTTT. Encoded protein: CATSDFGGSGELFF. This chain joins TRBV24-1 and TRBJ2-2, with D possibly matching TRBD2 (6 bases). V lost 1 base, J lost 6 bases, and 8 bases lay in between. The germline gives CDR1 KGHDR, CDR2 SFDVKD. The CDR3 sequence is 14 residues long.

The CDR3 DNA is TGTGCCAGCAGCACCCGGGACACAATCTACAATGAGCAGTTCTTC. This encodes CASSTRDTIYNEQFF. The J gene is TRBJ2-1, the V gene TRBV4-2; a weak D match, TRBD1 (6 bases). The CDR3 contains 15 residues. Trimming removed 5 bases at V and 3 bases at J, with 14 bases between. The germline V gene has CDR1 LGHNA and CDR2 YNFKEQ.